This T cell receptor (beta chain) is drawn from a study of CD8 T cells in ankylosing spondylitis. This clonotype has a count of ten or more. Its specificity is unknown. Making use of molecular barcodes, quantitative 5'-RACE generated TCR beta libraries. TCRdb reprocessed the 5' RACE reads with MiXCR, giving one entry per CDR3 protein. This sample has 350,000 or so distinct CDR3 sequences, with around 8% found just once. Study-wide findings and caveats: Made up of 7 to 9 highly homologous variants, a TCR beta motif appeared characteristic of ankylosing spondylitis blood. Those disease-linked clones were CD8+; they were also relatively rare in peripheral blood. Reportedly, disease-linked clones are significantly enriched in ankylosing spondylitis patients' matched synovial fluid.

The TCR originated in a male donor with ankylosing spondylitis. Specimen: blood, either unsorted or a sorted T cell fraction (not recorded which).

CDR3 DNA: TGCGCCAGCAGAATGGGGGTTGGCAATCAGCCCCAGCATTTT. Its protein product is CASRMGVGNQPQHF. The gene calls are TRBV5-1 and TRBJ1-5; D possibly corresponds to TRBD1 (5 bases). Germline V gene data show CDR1 as SGHRS and CDR2 as YFSETQ. With 5 bases removed from V and 2 bases from J, the gap between germline ends came to 11 bases. The CDR3 is 14 residues long.